Included here is one T cell receptor (beta chain) sequence, with context. Its antigen is not identified. The data derive from a study of regulatory T cells in long-lasting Graves disease. Background on the study: Graves' patients diagnosed newly had used antithyroid drugs under 3 months.

The length of the CDR3 is 15 residues. Germline assignment: CDR1 SGHTA and CDR2 FQGNSA. The V gene lost 0 bases and the J gene lost 0 bases, with 9 bases spanning the gap. For TCR beta, libraries came from iRepertoire HTBI primers and Arm-PCR of CDR3 regions. TCRdb re-called the multiplex PCR reads through MiXCR, storing one row per CDR3 protein. Of some 600,000 distinct CDR3 sequences in the sample, roughly a sixth were seen once. General study results and limits: Favored usage of TRBV28, TRBJ1-2 and TRBJ2-5 was recorded in persistent disease.

As to time point: newly diagnosed GD, antithyroid drugs for less than 3 months. Isolated PBMC RNA provided the starting material for the TCR library. The sample was also reused in another study, on T cells in Graves' hyperthyroidism and ophthalmopathy. This second study says: With the HTBI primer set, the TCR CDR3 went through a first round of RT-PCR.

This specimen consisted of peripheral blood mononuclear cells (PBMCs), obtained at new diagnosis, from a patient treated with antithyroid drugs. This chain uses TRBV7-2 with TRBJ2-7, with D uncertain. The clonotype originates from a man younger than 35 with Graves disease. The CDR3 loop reads CASSLATLSSYEQYF. Here the CDR3 DNA reads TGTGCCAGCAGCTTAGCTACATTAAGCTCCTACGAGCAGTACTTC. The full variable domain, completed using reference TRBV7-2 and TRBJ2-7, is GAGVSQSPSNKVTEKGKDVELRCDPISGHTALYWYRQSLGQGLEFLIYFQGNSAPDKSGLPSDRFSAERTGGSVSTLTIQRTQQEDSAVYLCASSLATLSSYEQYFGPGTRLTVT.